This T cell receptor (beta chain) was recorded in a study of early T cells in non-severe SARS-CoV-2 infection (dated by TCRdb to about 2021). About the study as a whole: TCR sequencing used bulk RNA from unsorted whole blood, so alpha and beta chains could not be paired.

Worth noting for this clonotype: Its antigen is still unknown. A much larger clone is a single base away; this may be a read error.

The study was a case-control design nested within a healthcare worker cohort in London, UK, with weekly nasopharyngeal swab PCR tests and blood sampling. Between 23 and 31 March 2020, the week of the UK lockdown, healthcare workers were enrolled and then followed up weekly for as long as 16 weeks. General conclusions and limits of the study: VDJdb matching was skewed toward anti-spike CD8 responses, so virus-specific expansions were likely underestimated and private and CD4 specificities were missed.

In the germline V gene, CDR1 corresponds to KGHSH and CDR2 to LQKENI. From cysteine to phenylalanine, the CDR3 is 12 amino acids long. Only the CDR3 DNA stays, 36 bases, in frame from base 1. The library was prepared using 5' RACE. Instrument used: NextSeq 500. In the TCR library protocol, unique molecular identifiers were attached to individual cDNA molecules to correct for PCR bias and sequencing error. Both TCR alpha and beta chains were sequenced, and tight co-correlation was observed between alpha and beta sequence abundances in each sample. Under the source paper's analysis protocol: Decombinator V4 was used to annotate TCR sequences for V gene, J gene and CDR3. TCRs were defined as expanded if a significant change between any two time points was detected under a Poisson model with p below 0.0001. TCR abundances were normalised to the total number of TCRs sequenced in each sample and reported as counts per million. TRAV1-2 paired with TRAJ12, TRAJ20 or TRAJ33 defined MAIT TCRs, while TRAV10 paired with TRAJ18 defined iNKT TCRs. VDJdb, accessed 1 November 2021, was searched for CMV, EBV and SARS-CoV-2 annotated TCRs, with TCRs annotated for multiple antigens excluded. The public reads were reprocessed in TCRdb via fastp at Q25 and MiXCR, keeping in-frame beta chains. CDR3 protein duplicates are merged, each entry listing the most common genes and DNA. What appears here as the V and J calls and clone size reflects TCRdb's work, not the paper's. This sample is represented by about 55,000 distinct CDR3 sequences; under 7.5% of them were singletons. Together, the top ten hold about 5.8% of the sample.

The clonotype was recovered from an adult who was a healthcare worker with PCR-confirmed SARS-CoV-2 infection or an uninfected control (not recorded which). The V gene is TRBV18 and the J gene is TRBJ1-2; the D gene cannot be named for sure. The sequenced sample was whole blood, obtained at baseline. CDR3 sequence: CVSSPTPDGYTF. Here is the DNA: TGTGTCAGCTCACCAACTCCCGATGGCTACACCTTC.